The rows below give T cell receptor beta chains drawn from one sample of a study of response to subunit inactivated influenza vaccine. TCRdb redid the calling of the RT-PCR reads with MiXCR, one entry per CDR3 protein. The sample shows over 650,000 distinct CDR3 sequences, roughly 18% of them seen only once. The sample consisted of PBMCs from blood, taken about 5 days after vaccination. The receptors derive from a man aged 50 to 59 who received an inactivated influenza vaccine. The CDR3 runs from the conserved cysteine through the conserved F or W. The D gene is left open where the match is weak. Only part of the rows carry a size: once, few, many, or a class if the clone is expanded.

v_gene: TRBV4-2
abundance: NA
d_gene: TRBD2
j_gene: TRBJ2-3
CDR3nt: TGTGCCAGCAGCCAAGATCTCGTCGGGACTAGTCAGTATTTT
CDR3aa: CASSQDLVGTSQYF

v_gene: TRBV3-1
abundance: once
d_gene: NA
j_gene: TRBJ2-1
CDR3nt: TGTGCCAGCAGCCAGTACGTGGGACTCTCGGCCAATGAGCAGTTCTTC
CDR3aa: CASSQYVGLSANEQFF

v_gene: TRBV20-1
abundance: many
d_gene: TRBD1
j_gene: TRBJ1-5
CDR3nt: TGCAGTGCTCCCCGGACAGGTTATTATAGCAATCAGCCCCAGCATTTT
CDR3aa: CSAPRTGYYSNQPQHF

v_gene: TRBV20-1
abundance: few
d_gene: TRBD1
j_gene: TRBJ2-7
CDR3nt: TGCAGTGCGCTAGGACAGGGGGACTACGAGCAGTACTTC
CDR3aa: CSALGQGDYEQYF

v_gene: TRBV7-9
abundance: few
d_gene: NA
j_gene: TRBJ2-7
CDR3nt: TGTGCCAGCAGCTTACGGTCTTCTGAAAAAACCTACGAGCAGTACTTC
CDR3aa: CASSLRSSEKTYEQYF

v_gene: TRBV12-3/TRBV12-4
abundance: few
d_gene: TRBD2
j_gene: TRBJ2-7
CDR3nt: TGTGCCAGCACTCCGGGACTAGCGGGAGTAGCCTACGAGCAGTACTTC
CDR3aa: CASTPGLAGVAYEQYF

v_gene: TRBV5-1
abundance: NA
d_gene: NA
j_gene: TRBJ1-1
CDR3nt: TGCGCCAGCAGCTTGAGTATGGGGACAACGAACACTGAAGCTTTCTTT
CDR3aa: CASSLSMGTTNTEAFF

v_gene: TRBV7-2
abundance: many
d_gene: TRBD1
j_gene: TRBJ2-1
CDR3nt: TGTGCCAGCAGCTTAGACTCTGGACAGGTGAATGAGCAGTTCTTC
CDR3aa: CASSLDSGQVNEQFF

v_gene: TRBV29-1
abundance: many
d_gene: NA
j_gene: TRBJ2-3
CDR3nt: TGCAGCGGGGGCACAGATACGCAGTATTTT
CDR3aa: CSGGTDTQYF

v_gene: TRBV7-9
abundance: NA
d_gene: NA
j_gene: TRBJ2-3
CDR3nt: TGTGCCAGCAGGCCATGGACGGAGAGTCGCACAGATACGCAGTATTTT
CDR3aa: CASRPWTESRTDTQYF

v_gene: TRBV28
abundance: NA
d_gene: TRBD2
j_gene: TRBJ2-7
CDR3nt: TGTGCCAGCAGTTCCAAACGATTACTAGCGTCTTTCTCCTACGAGCAGTACTTC
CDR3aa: CASSSKRLLASFSYEQYF

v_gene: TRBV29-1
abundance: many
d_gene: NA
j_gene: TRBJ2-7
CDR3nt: TGCAGCGCCACGCCCCTGGGACGGACCTACGAGCAGTACTTC
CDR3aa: CSATPLGRTYEQYF

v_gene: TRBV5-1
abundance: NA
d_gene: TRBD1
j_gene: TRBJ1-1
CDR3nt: TGCGCCAGCAGCACTCAGGGACAGGTCGGGACTGAAGCTTTCTTT
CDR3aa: CASSTQGQVGTEAFF

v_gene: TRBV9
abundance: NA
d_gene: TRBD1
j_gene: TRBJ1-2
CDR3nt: TGTGCCAGCAGCTTCGACAGGGGTGGCTACACCTTC
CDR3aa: CASSFDRGGYTF

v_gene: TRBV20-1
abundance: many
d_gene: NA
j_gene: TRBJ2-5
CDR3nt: TGCAGTGCTAGAGGTCACCTAGGGGAGACCCAGTACTTC
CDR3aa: CSARGHLGETQYF

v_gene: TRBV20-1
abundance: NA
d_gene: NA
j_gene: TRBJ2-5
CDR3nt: TGCAGTGCCGAATCCTTGGGGCAACAGAAAGAGACCCAGTACTTC
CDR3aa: CSAESLGQQKETQYF

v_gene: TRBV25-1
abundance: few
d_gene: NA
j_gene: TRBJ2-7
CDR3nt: TGTGCCAGCAGTGACTTTAACGAGCAGTACTTC
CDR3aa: CASSDFNEQYF